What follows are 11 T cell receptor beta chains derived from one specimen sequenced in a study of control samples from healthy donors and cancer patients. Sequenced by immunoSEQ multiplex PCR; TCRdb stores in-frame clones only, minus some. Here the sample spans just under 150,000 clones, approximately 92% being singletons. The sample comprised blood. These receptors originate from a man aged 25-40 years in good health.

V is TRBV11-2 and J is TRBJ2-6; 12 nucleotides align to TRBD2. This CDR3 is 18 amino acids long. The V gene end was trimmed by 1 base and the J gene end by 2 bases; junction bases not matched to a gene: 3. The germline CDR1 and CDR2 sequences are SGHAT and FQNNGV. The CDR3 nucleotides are TGTGCCAGCAGCTTAGGGCTAGCGGGGGGGCCTGGGGCCAACGTCCTGACTTTC. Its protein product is CASSLGLAGGPGANVLTF.

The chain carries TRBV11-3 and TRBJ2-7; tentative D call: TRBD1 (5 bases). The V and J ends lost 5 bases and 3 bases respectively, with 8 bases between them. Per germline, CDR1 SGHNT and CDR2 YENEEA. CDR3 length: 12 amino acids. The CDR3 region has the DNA TGTGCCAGCAGCCAGGGCGACTACGAGCAGTACTTC. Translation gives CASSQGDYEQYF.

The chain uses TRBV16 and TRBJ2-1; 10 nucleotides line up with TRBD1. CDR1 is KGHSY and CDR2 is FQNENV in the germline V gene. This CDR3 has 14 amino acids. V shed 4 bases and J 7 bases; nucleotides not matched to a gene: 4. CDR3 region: CASSPPGQGNEQFF. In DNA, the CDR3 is TGTGCCAGCAGCCCACCGGGACAGGGGAATGAGCAGTTCTTC.

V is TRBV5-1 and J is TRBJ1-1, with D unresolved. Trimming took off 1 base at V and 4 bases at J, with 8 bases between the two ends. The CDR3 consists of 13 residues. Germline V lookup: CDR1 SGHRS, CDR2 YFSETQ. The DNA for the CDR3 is TGCGCCAGCAGCTTGTGGGGTGGCACTGAAGCTTTCTTT. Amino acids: CASSLWGGTEAFF.

The CDR3 sequence: CASSPLSSGSEKLFF. The CDR3 nucleotides are TGTGCCAGCAGCCCTCTTAGCTCAGGTAGTGAAAAACTGTTTTTT. The chain joins TRBV7-9 to TRBJ1-4; no reliable D call. This CDR3 is built from 15 residues. Per germline, CDR1 SEHNR and CDR2 FQNEAQ (reference sequence). V was shortened by 5 bases and J by 7 bases, with 17 bases between the two germline ends.

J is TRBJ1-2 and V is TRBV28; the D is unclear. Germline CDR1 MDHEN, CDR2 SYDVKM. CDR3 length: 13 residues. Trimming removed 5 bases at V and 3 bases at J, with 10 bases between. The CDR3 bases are TGTGCCAGCAGTAGGGCAAAGGACTATGGCTACACCTTC. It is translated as CASSRAKDYGYTF.

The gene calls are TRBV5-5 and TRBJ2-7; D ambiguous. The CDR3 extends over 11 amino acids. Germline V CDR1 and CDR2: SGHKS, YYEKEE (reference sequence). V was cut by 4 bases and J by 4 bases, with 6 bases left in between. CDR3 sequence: CASSLRYEQYF. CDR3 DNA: TGTGCCAGCAGCCTTCGTTACGAGCAGTACTTC.

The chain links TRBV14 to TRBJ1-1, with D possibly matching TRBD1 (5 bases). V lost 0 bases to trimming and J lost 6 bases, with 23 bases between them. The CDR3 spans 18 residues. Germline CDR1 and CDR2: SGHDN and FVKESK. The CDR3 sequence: CASSQEGPTTLFSAEAFF. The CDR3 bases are TGTGCCAGCAGCCAAGAGGGACCTACGACCCTTTTTTCGGCTGAAGCTTTCTTT.

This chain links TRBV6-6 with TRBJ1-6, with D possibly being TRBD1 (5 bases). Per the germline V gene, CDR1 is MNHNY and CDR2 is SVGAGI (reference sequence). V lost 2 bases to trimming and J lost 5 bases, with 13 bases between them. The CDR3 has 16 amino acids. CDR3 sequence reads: CASSYGTGGNNSPLHF. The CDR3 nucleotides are TGTGCCAGCAGTTACGGGACGGGCGGCAATAATTCACCCCTCCACTTT.

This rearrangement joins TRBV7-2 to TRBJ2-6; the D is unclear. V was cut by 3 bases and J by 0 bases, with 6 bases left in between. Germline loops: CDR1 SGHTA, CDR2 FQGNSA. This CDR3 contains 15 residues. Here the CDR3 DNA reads TGTGCCAGCAGCTTGGCGATCTCTGGGGCCAACGTCCTGACTTTC. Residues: CASSLAISGANVLTF.

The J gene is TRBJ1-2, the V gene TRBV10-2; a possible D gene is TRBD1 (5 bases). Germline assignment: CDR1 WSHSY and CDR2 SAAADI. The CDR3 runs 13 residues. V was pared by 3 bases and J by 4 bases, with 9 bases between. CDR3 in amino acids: CASSEGRAYGYTF. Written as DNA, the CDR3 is TGCGCCAGCAGTGAAGGCAGGGCCTATGGCTACACCTTC.